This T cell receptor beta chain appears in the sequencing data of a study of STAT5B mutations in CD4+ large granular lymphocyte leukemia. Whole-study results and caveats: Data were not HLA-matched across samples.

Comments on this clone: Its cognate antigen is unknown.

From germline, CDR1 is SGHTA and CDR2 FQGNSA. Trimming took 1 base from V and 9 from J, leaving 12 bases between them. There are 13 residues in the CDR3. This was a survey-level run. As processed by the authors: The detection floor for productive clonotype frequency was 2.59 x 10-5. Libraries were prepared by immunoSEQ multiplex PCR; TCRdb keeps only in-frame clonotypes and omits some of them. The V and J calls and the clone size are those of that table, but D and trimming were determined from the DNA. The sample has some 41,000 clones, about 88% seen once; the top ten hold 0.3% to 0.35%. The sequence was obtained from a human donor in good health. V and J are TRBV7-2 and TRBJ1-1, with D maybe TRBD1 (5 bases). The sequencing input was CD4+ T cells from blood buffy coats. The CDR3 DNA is TGTGCCAGCAGCTTAGAAGATTCAGGGCAAGCTTTCTTT. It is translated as CASSLEDSGQAFF.